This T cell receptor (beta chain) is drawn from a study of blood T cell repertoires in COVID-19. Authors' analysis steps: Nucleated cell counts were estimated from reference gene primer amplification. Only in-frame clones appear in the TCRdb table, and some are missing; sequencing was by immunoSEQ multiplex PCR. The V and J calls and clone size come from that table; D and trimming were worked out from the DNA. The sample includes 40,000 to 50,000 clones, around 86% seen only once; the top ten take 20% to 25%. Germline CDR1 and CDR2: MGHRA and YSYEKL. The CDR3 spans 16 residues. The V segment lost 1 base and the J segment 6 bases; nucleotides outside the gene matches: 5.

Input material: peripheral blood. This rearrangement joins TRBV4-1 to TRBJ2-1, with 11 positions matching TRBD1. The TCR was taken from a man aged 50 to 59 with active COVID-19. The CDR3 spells CASSQVGQGAVNEQFF. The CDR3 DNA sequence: TGCGCCAGCAGCCAAGTTGGACAGGGGGCGGTCAATGAGCAGTTCTTC.